This TCR beta chain was observed in a study of blood T cell repertoires in COVID-19. Study-wide background: Samples of COVID-19 (acute and convalescent) were obtained from the United States, Italy and Spain. T cells, B-cell-depleted T cells, or PBMCs supplied cDNA or gDNA.

Study processing details: Amplification from reference gene primers served as the basis for estimated nucleated cell counts. The method was immunoSEQ multiplex PCR; TCRdb's version includes in-frame clones alone and lacks a portion of them. V and J calls and clone size are copied from that table; D and trimming were computed from the DNA. The repertoire holds roughly 180,000 clones, with 76% as singletons. This CDR3 contains 15 residues. V shed 5 bases, J shed 6 bases, and the junction held 11 bases outside the gene matches. Germline-derived CDR1 and CDR2 are SGHTA and FQGNSA. The V call is TRBV7-2, the J call TRBJ1-1; 8 nucleotides line up with TRBD1. The sequence was collected from a woman aged 50 to 60 with active or convalescent COVID-19. Input material: peripheral blood. The CDR3 coding sequence is TGTGCCAGCAGCAAAAGACAGGGGAGGGGTTCTGAAGCTTTCTTT. Protein: CASSKRQGRGSEAFF. The full variable domain, in which reference TRBV7-2 and TRBJ1-1 provide the parts outside the CDR3, is GAGVSQSPSNKVTEKGKDVELRCDPISGHTALYWYRQSLGQGLEFLIYFQGNSAPDKSGLPSDRFSAERTGGSVSTLTIQRTQQEDSAVYLCASSKRQGRGSEAFFGQGTRLTVV.